Presented here are 25 T cell receptor beta chains from one specimen sequenced in a study of tumor-infiltrating lymphocytes in primary liver carcinoma. Bulk tissue was left unsorted, and RNA and DNA were co-extracted from roughly 20-30 mg of it. cDNA specific to TCR beta was made from around 530 ng of total RNA, with a constant-region primer employed for priming. Three-round nested multiplex PCR performed with slightly modified ARM-PCR produced the TCR beta libraries. Running ten to eleven cycles apiece, the first two PCR rounds relied on TRBV1-TRBV30 forward primers together with a C-beta reverse primer. TCRdb fed the multiplex PCR reads into MiXCR, producing one record per CDR3 protein. The sample carries around 40,000 distinct CDR3 sequences, around 70% recorded once. The specimen was liver tumor tissue from sampling region 2. Subset described: tumor region T2, inferior pole. The receptors here all came from a middle-aged man with primary liver carcinoma and hepatitis B virus infection.

As concerns this clonotype: One junction end disagrees with the germline gene, perhaps due to a read error. The chain combines TRBV11-3 with TRBJ2-1; D not certain. The CDR3 contains 14 residues. Germline values: CDR1 SGHNT, CDR2 YENEEA. The CDR3 sequence is CASGLDVSNNEQFF. DNA for the CDR3: TGTGCCAGCGGCTTGGACGTCTCGAACAATGAGCAGTTCTTC.

Worth noting for this clonotype: The missing conserved phenylalanine or tryptophan at the end of this CDR3 makes a read error likely. This chain links TRBV7-8 with TRBJ2-2; maybe TRBD2 (6 bases). CDR1 is SGHVS and CDR2 is FQNEAQ in the germline V gene. CDR3 length: 13 residues. CDR3 region: CASRAREGGELFS. In DNA form, the CDR3 reads TGTGCCAGCAGAGCCCGGGAAGGCGGGGAACTGTTTTCT.

This clonotype was recorded at least ten times. A junction boundary mismatches the germline segment, possibly from a read error. V and J are TRBV11-2 and TRBJ1-2, with D maybe TRBD1 (5 bases). The CDR3 consists of 14 residues. The germline gives CDR1 SGHAT, CDR2 FQNNGV. CDR3 sequence reads: CASSLDGAAYGYAF. The CDR3 nucleotides are TGTGCCAGCAGCTTAGATGGGGCGGCCTATGGCTACGCCTTC.

As concerns this clonotype: One junction end does not reproduce the germline sequence, and a read error may be involved. The V call is TRBV29-1, the J call TRBJ2-7; TRBD2 is a possible D gene (6 bases). Germline-derived CDR1 and CDR2 are SQVTM and ANQGSEA. The CDR3 length is 15 residues. CDR3 sequence: CSAEAPGGSSYERYF. The CDR3 region has the DNA TGCAGCGCTGAAGCTCCAGGAGGGAGCTCCTACGAGCGGTACTTC.

As for this clonotype: This is likely a read error, given that the CDR3 carries no conserved phenylalanine or tryptophan at its end. The rearrangement joins TRBV10-3 to TRBJ2-6, with TRBD1 matching over 7 bases. The V gene's germline CDR1 is ENHRY and CDR2 SYGVKD. The CDR3 consists of 15 residues. Germline trimming cut 6 bases from V and 0 bases from J; bases unmatched to any gene: 2. The CDR3 DNA reads TGTGCCATCAGCGGGACAGTCTCTGGGGCCAACGTCCTGACTTAC. Translated: CAISGTVSGANVLTY.

For this clonotype: At one end the junction does not follow the germline gene, possibly because of a read error. The chain carries TRBV11-3 and TRBJ1-5, with no clear D. This CDR3 has 15 residues. Germline assignment: CDR1 SGHNT and CDR2 YENEEA. CDR3 nucleotides: TGTGCCAGCAGCTTAAATCTGGGAGTGGCTCAGCCTCAGCATTTT. Protein sequence: CASSLNLGVAQPQHF. The full variable domain, rest sourced from reference TRBV11-3 and TRBJ1-5, is EAGVVQSPRYKIIEKKQPVAFWCNPISGHNTLYWYLQNLGQGPELLIRYENEEAVDDSQLPKDRFSAERLKGVDSTLKIQPAELGDSAVYLCASSLNLGVAQPQHFGDGTRLSIL.

With respect to this clonotype: The final CDR3 position lacks the conserved phenylalanine or tryptophan, pointing to a likely read error. The chain is built from TRBV11-3 and TRBJ1-5, with D perhaps TRBD1 (5 bases). The CDR3 is made up of 15 amino acids. Germline V gives CDR1 SGHNT, CDR2 YENEEA. The CDR3 reads CASSIDLGVVQPQHS. The CDR3 bases are TGTGCCAGCAGCATAGATCTGGGGGTGGTTCAGCCCCAGCATTCT.

Concerning this clonotype itself: One end of the junction does not line up with germline, which may come from a read error. The rearrangement joins TRBV4-1 to TRBJ1-1; the D gene is possibly TRBD1 (6 bases). Germline CDR1 and CDR2: MGHRA and YSYEKL. There are 15 residues in the CDR3. The CDR3 loop is CASRQSGGANTEDFF. Written as DNA, the CDR3 is TGCGCCAGCAGACAATCTGGGGGGGCGAACACTGAAGATTTCTTT.

With respect to this clonotype: No conserved phenylalanine or tryptophan is present at the end of the CDR3, so a read error is the likely explanation. Because the CDR3's place on the DNA is in doubt, the DNA is left out and the CDR3 is given as listed by TCRdb. The J gene is TRBJ2-1, the V gene TRBV11-3; the table's D call, TRBD2, was not checked against the DNA. Germline V gene lookup returns CDR1 SGHNT and CDR2 YENEEA. A total of 17 residues make up the CDR3, ends included. The chain's CDR3 is CASSLGVPGLLHNEQLL.

The chain uses TRBV12-3 or TRBV12-4 and TRBJ1-5; D may be TRBD1 (5 bases). Between the trimmed V and J ends, which lost 9 bases and 8 bases, there was a span of 23 bases. The length of the CDR3 is 15 residues. The CDR3 loop is CASTRGTVINEPQHF. DNA of the CDR3: TGTGCCAGTACGCGGGGCACCGTAATAAATGAGCCCCAGCATTTT.

At least ten counts were recorded for this clonotype. The gene calls are TRBV28 and TRBJ2-7; 14 bases align to TRBD2. Germline CDR1 MDHEN, CDR2 SYDVKM. CDR3 length equals 17 residues. Germline trimming cut 8 bases from V and 4 bases from J; bases unmatched to any gene: 13. The CDR3 is CASWGETSGRAGYEQYF. CDR3 in DNA: TGTGCCAGCTGGGGAGAGACTAGCGGGAGGGCCGGGTACGAGCAGTACTTC.

For this clonotype: An end of the junction does not agree with germline; a read error may underlie this. The CDR3 nucleotides are TGTGCCATCAGCTTGACAGGCAGGAACACTAAAGCTTTCTTT. As protein: CAISLTGRNTKAFF. V usage is TRBV5-6 and J usage is TRBJ1-1; a possible D gene is TRBD1 (6 bases). The germline CDR1 and CDR2 sequences are SGHDT and YYEEEE. CDR3 size: 14 residues.

With regard to this clonotype: A read error may produce the germline difference seen at one junction end. V is TRBV6-5 and J is TRBJ1-4; 7 positions match TRBD1. This CDR3 has 15 residues. Germline CDR1 and CDR2: MNHEY and SVGAGI. CDR3 coding DNA: TGTGCCAGCACCGCAGAGGGGGCGGCTAATGAAAAACTGCTTTTT. The encoded protein is CASTAEGAANEKLLF.

For this clonotype: One end of the junction fails to match germline, which may point to a read error. The chain has TRBV11-2 and TRBJ2-2; maybe TRBD2 (7 bases). The CDR3 extends over 14 amino acids. CDR1 and CDR2 from the germline V gene are SGHAT and FQNNGV. CDR3 bases: TGTGCCAGCAGCACAGACCCGGACAGCGGGGAGATGTTTTTT. Translating it yields CASSTDPDSGEMFF.

A note on this clonotype: One end of the junction does not line up with germline, which may come from a read error. The rearrangement uses TRBV29-1 and TRBJ2-5; 13 bases agree with TRBD2. The CDR3 consists of 15 residues. Germline CDR1 reads SQVTM; CDR2 reads ANQGSEA. Here the CDR3 DNA reads TGCAGCGTTCGGACTAGCGGGAGTTGGGCATGGACCCAGTACTTT. As protein: CSVRTSGSWAWTQYF.

Comment on this clonotype: A read error may produce the germline difference seen at one junction end. The chain employs TRBV6-1 and TRBJ2-2; D is undetermined. This CDR3 comprises 15 residues. The germline gives CDR1 MNHNS, CDR2 SASEGT. The CDR3 bases are TGTGACAGCAGTGAAGGGTGGTGGCTCACCGAGGAGCTGTTTTTT. Its protein is CDSSEGWWLTEELFF.

This clonotype has only one observation. One end of the junction fails to match germline, which may point to a read error. This chain connects TRBV4-1 to TRBJ2-7; unclear D gene. From germline, CDR1 is MGHRA and CDR2 YSYEKL. The CDR3 consists of 14 residues. The CDR3 sequence: CANSRSVRGYEQYF. CDR3 bases: TGCGCCAACAGCCGCAGTGTCAGAGGATACGAGCAGTACTTC.

Regarding this clonotype: Lacking the conserved final phenylalanine or tryptophan, this CDR3 likely reflects a read error. The gene calls are TRBV12-3 or TRBV12-4 and TRBJ2-5; the D call may be TRBD1 or TRBD2 (5 bases each). V lost 6 bases to trimming and J lost 3 bases, with 14 bases between them. The CDR3 contains 14 residues. The CDR3 DNA follows: TGTGCCAGCAGCGGCGGACTGGGGGAAGAGACCCAGTACTAC. It codes for CASSGGLGEETQYY.

This sequence joins TRBV5-4 and TRBJ2-1; maybe TRBD2 (5 bases). Germline V gene sequence: CDR1 SGHNT, CDR2 YYREEE (reference sequence). V was clipped by 9 bases and J by 4 bases, with 23 bases between them. The CDR3 covers 16 residues. CDR3 residues: CANSLITGKSYNEQFF. The CDR3 region has the DNA TGTGCCAATAGCTTGATTACGGGGAAGTCTTACAATGAGCAGTTCTTC.

This sequence joins TRBV29-1 and TRBJ2-1; possibly TRBD2 for D (5 bases). The CDR3 totals 14 residues. V was clipped by 7 bases and J by 10 bases, with 23 bases between them. The germline V gene has CDR1 SQVTM and CDR2 ANQGSEA. The CDR3 sequence: CSAQDGGRVGEQFF. The CDR3 DNA follows: TGCAGCGCCCAGGATGGAGGCCGGGTAGGAGAGCAGTTCTTC.

This clonotype has at least ten counts. Given a much more abundant clone one base away, this may be a read error. The rearrangement links TRBV10-3 to TRBJ2-1; D might be TRBD2 (6 bases). The CDR3 is 12 residues long. CDR1 ENHRY and CDR2 SYGVKD come from the germline V gene. The CDR3 spells CATGGDHNEQFF. CDR3 coding DNA: TGTGCTACCGGAGGGGACCACAATGAGCAGTTCTTC.

This chain links TRBV5-1 with TRBJ2-5, with 13 bases identical to TRBD2. CDR1 and CDR2 (germline): SGHRS, YFSETQ. CDR3 length: 17 residues. V shed 9 bases and J 4 bases; nucleotides not matched to a gene: 15. DNA of the CDR3: TGCGCCAACAACTCCTACGGACTAGCGGGAGAGCGAGAGACCCAGTACTTC. This codes for CANNSYGLAGERETQYF.

This chain links TRBV5-4 with TRBJ2-2, with D unresolved. Germline loops: CDR1 SGHNT, CDR2 YYREEE (reference sequence). The length of the CDR3 is 12 residues. As DNA, the CDR3 is TGTGTCGGCAGCTTATACGGCGGGGAGCTGTTTTTT. Translation: CVGSLYGGELFF.

A word on this clonotype: Its ends do not fully match the called genes, so a read error is possible. CDR3 nucleotide sequence: TGTACCAGCAGTCAAGATACGGTATCGACTCTTAGCTCTGGGGCCAACGTCCTGACTTTC. Translating it yields CTSSQDTVSTLSSGANVLTF. V gene TRBV14 combines with J gene TRBJ2-6; D is undetermined. The CDR3 has 20 residues. Germline assignment: CDR1 SGHDN and CDR2 FVKESK.

The table lists this clonotype with a few counts. The chain has TRBV5-1 and TRBJ2-1; 11 bases are a match to TRBD2. This CDR3 region has 14 residues. Germline-derived CDR1 and CDR2 are SGHRS and YFSETQ. Trimming removed 7 bases from V and 8 bases from J; junction bases left unmatched: 8. The CDR3 loop reads CASPPLAGGYEQFF. The DNA for the CDR3 is TGCGCCAGCCCTCCTCTAGCGGGAGGTTATGAGCAGTTCTTC.